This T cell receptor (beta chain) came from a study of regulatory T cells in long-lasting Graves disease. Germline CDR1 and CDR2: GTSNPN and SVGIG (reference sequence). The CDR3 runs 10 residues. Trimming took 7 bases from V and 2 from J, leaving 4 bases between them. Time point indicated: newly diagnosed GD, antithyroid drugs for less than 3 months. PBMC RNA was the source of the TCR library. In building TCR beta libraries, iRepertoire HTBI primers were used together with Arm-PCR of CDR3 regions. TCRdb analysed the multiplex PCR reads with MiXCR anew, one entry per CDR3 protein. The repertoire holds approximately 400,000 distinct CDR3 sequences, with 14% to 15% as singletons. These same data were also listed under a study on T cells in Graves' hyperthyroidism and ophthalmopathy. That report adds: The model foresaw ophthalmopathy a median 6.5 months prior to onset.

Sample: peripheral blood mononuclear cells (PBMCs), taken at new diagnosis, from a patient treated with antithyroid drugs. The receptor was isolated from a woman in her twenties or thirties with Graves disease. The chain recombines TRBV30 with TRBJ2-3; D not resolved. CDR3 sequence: CALYTDTQYF. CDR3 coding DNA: TGTGCCTTATACACAGATACGCAGTATTTT.